This T cell receptor beta chain was identified during a study of blood T cell repertoires in COVID-19. Whole-study context: Whether acute or convalescent, the COVID-19 samples came from the United States, Italy and Spain. From T cells, B-cell-depleted T cells, or PBMCs came the material, which was cDNA or gDNA.

Trimming stripped 4 bases from V and 2 bases from J, with 13 bases between. The CDR3 covers 15 residues. Germline CDR1 is SGHTS and CDR2 is YDEGEE. Original data processing: Estimated nucleated cell counts came from reference gene primer amplification. TCRdb's table, derived via immunoSEQ multiplex PCR, lists solely in-frame clones and lacks some. For V, J and clone size, that table is used; D and trimming come from the DNA. The table has 250,000 to 350,000 clones, around 84% seen once. This clonotype was obtained from a human donor with COVID-19, enrolled during active disease. The donor label of this sample is uncertain. Sequencing was done on a sample of peripheral blood. The V call is TRBV5-8, the J call TRBJ1-3, with D perhaps matching TRBD1 (6 bases). As DNA, the CDR3 is TGTGCCAGCAGCCCCCTACGGACAGCTGGAAACACCATATATTTT. Protein sequence: CASSPLRTAGNTIYF.